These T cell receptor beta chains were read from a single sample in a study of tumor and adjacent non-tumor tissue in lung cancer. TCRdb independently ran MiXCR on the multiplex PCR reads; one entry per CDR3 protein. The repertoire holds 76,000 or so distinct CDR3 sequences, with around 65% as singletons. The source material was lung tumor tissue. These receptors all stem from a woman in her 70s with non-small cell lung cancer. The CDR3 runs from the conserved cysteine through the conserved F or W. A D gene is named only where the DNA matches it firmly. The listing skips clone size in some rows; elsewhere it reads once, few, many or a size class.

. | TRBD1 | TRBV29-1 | CSVLKMTGTKYEQYF
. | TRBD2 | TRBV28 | CASSLAGDSYEQYF
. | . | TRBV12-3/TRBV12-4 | CASTPWTDGCTF
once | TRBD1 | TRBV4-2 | CTSSHGTGDTDNEQSF
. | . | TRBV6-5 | CVSSYSFMNTNTQCF
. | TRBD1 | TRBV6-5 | CASEPQGARGSTIYF
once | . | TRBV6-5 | CASGYSLGDGEETQYF
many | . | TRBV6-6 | CASSPGYYNGYTF
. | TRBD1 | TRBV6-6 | CASSTDRVRGNQSQHF
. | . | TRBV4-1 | CASSQVLGPIDQPQHF
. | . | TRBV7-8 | CVSSLGGDTEAFF
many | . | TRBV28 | CASGTGNQPQHF
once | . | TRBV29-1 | CSGVGALDGTESFF
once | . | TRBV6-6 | CASSYRREPRNSPLHF
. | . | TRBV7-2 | CASSFSPGGTITDTQYF
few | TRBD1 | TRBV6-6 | CGATGQGDVRNTEAFF
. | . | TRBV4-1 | CTSNQEQQSSSYEQYF
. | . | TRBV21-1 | CASSKGKTGEVEEFF
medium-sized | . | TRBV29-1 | CSVSWGNTGELFF
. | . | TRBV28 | CASSLVDSHEQYF
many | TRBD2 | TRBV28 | CASSLFGLADGEQYF
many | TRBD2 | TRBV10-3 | CAIRGTSGNLQETQYF
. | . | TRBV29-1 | CSVQRTHRDTEAIF
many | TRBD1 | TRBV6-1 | CASGTRGVSNQPQHF
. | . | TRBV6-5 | CASSYYGGTHYPDTKYF
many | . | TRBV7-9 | CASSHRETPYEQYF
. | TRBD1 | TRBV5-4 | CASSLEGQGSYNEKFF
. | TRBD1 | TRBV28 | CARSSGQTWGRYEHYF
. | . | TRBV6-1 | CASSEAYKGVQPHHF
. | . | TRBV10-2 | CASMEFGNTIYF
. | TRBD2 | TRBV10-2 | CASSERTSYTWKLLF
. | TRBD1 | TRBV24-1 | CTTSDLAGGRWTDTQYF
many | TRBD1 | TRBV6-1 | CASSPKRGPYNSPLHF
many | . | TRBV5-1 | CASSLGQSSNQPQHF
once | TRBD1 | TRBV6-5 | CASRPTGRIRPQHF
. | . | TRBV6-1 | CASCVDGNDEQFF
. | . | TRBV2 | CASSVNVGETQYF
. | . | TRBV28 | CASTPGRRSLHF
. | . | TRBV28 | CANNIGTDNYGYTF
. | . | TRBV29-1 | CSVIRHGINEQFF
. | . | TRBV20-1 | CSAGDRERYPANTGELFF
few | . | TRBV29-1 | CSGLFTGADTQYF
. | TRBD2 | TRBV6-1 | CVSSDGLAGGRNEQYF
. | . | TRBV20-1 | CSARGPGAVDEKLFF
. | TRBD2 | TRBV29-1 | CNVVRGTSPYEQYF
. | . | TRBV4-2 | CASSQGIGGSDQPQHF
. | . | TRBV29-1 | CSVDFPSSTGELFF
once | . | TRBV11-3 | CDSSYGDGANVLTF
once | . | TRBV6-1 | CASSWLAGHQMGTDTQYF
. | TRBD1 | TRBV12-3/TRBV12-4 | CASSPPTTGGRNIGAFF
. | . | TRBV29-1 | CSTRRAAERQYF
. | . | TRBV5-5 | CASSRPPGADTQYF
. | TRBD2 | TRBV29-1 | CSVLGLAGLEGFQETHYF
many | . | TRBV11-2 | CASSLDGWEQYF
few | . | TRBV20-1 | CSARDRGLNYNEQFF
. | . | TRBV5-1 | CASSPRTWEYYKQYF
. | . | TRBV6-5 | CASSRVRGVSTGELFF
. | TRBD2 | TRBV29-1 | CSAANSGNEQFF
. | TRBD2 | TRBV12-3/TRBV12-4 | CDSSLVGGLRSYEQYF
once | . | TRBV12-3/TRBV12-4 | CASRTKGPGEAFF